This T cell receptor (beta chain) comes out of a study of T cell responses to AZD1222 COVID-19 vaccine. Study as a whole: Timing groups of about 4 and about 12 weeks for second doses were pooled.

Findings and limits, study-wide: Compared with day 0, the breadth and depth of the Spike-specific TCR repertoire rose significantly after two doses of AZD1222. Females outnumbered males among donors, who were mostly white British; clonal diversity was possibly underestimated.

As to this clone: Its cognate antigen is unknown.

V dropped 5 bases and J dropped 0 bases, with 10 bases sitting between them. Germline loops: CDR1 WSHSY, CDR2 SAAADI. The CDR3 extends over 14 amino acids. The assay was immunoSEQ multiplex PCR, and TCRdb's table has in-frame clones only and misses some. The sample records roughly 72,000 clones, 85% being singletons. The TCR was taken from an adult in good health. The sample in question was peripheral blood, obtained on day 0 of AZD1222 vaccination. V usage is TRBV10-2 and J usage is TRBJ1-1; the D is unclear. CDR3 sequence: CASSLQAMNTEAFF. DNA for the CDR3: TGCGCCAGCAGTCTTCAGGCTATGAACACTGAAGCTTTCTTT.